This T cell receptor beta chain comes out of a study of blood T cells in healthy people across ages. Study-level results: Long-lived and aged donors differed, with more naive CD4+ cells and higher diversity in the long-lived.

The use of a sample-barcoded 5' primer and a J-beta primer mix characterized a second PCR of about 7 to 12 cycles. The study obtained at least 3 million CDR3-containing paired-end reads from every sample. Each CDR3 protein is one row after TCRdb ran MiXCR on the 5' RACE reads. The data contain 700,000 to 950,000 distinct CDR3 sequences, 43% of them singletons. Samples had at least 6 million PBMCs isolated from them. Every sample gave at least 6 micrograms of total RNA when it was extracted. This clonotype was seen more than once but under ten times. Its target is not known. Germline V CDR1 and CDR2: DFQATT, SNEGSKA (reference sequence). CDR3 size: 13 residues. V lost 6 bases and J lost 0, with 9 bases in between.

Material: blood. The rearrangement uses TRBV20-1 and TRBJ2-1; possible D gene TRBD2, 5 bases. The source of this sequence is a woman aged 55-70 years in good health. The DNA of the CDR3 is TGCAGTGCAACTGGGAGCTCCTACAATGAGCAGTTCTTC. Amino acid sequence: CSATGSSYNEQFF.